The rows below give T cell receptor beta chains drawn from one sample of a study of blood T cell repertoires in COVID-19. Method: immunoSEQ multiplex PCR; TCRdb's copy keeps in-frame clones and lacks some. In the table there are some 150,000 clones, 86% of which are singletons. The sequencing input was PBMCs or T cells enriched from blood (not recorded which). The receptor source for this set is a man aged 50 or older who had recovered from COVID-19. Both conserved end residues are part of each CDR3.

CASRTTGAGETQYF TRBV7-9
CASSSTGAMTQYF TRBV7-2
CASTPGTGVFTDTQYF TRBV7-2
CASSLGRGFNQPQHF TRBV7-8
CSVSGGASGGTDTQYF TRBV29-1
CASSLDAGGGQPQHF TRBV5-1
CASSRDRDRQPQHF TRBV18
CASSLPGNTGELFF TRBV7-3
CASSQEGGQGARGYTF TRBV4-1
CASYHPRGSNYGYTF TRBV19
CASSEVGRITEAFF TRBV4-3
CASSDSGVNTGELFF TRBV11-3
CASSFQGNTIYF TRBV6-2/TRBV6-3
CASSSEAGNYGYTF TRBV5-6
CASSQWGLASYNEQFF TRBV3-1/TRBV3-2
CAWSRVKGLSNQPQHF TRBV30
CASSVGGAQNTEAFF TRBV9
CASSVDIFGGGYTF TRBV9
CARDRINRSSTDTQYF TRBV10-1
CASSLGPSRGTGWDIQYF TRBV7-3
CASSLGQGNLAGNTIYF TRBV7-6
CASSHDRESINTEAFF TRBV10-1
CASLPGGSFETQYF TRBV5-5
CASSSRREGRNYGYTF TRBV27
CASSAIGTFLPGGYEQYF TRBV27
CASSLAGAVNQPQHF TRBV7-9
CASRGQATQETQYF TRBV5-4
CASSLIAGGAYNEQFF TRBV13
CASSRDTDSNQPQHF TRBV19
CASRERGLGEKLFF TRBV6-5
CASSLGPGTVQETQYF TRBV5-1
CASSVTHNSNQPQHF TRBV19
CASSPRSYNEQFF TRBV9